What follows describes a single T cell receptor (beta chain). Its cognate antigen is unknown. Blood CD4+ CD25-low CD127-high conventional T cells supplied the genomic DNA template. This sample was included in a study of regulatory and conventional T cells in RAG deficiency. Findings of the study overall: Sorted Omenn CD25-high CD127-low cells may not be bona fide Tregs. Shorter CDR3s in all patient subsets; >90% Treg-Tconv overlap in Omenn. Other subsets showed around 10-fold reductions, but Treg unique TCR beta sequences fell roughly 90-fold in these patients.

Sequencing was performed with immunoSEQ multiplex PCR; in TCRdb, only in-frame clones are kept and a portion is missing. The table lists approximately 46,000 clones, 85% to 90% of them singletons, with 0.51% in the top ten. The CDR3 runs to 16 residues. From germline, CDR1 is SGHDN and CDR2 FVKESK. Trimming took 5 bases from V and 4 from J; bases not matched to a gene: 5. Separately, the same data were catalogued under a study of regulatory T cells. That work adds: Amplification used 52 TRBV primers and 13 TRBJ primers. Patient repertoires had restricted TRB V-J pairs and skewed V and J usage, most in Tregs.

This receptor was taken from a human donor in good health. This rearrangement joins TRBV14 to TRBJ2-6, with TRBD2 matching over 10 bases. Sequenced input: CD4+ effector T cells sorted from blood. This CDR3 reads CASSFGLAAGANVLTF. The CDR3 DNA reads as TGTGCCAGCAGCTTTGGACTAGCGGCGGGGGCCAACGTCCTGACTTTC.